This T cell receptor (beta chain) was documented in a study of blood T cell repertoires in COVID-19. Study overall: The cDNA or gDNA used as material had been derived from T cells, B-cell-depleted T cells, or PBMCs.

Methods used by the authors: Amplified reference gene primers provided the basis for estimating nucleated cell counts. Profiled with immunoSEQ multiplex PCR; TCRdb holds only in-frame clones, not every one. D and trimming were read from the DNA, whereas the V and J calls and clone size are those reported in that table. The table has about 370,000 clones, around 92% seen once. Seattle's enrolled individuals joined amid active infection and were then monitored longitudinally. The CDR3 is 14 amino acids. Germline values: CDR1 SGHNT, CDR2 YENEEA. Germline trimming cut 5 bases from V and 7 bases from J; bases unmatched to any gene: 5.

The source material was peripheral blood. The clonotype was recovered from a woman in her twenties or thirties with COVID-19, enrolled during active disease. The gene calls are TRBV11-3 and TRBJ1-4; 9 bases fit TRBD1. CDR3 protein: CASSGTGGIEKLFF. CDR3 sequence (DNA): TGTGCCAGCAGCGGAACAGGGGGCATTGAAAAACTGTTTTTT.